This TCR beta chain appears in the sequencing data of a study of shared clonotypes between healthy human individuals. Remarks on this clone: The antigen remains undetermined.

Terminally differentiated effector memory CD45RA+ cells were excluded from the naive CD8 cells, which were CD45RO-negative and positively selected for CCR7. Donors comprised healthy HIV-negative adults lacking recent acute infections or vaccinations. The CDR3 runs 15 residues. Germline CDR1 and CDR2: LNHNV and YYDKDF (reference sequence). V was clipped by 4 bases and J by 7 bases; unmatched bases: 11. The assay used deep level. Profiling relied on immunoSEQ multiplex PCR, and the TCRdb table lists in-frame clones only, not all of them. Among hundreds of thousands of clones listed, 80% to 95% were seen once. The study, taken as a whole, reports: Naive CD4 clonotypes overlapped across several donors at around 4.8%.

V is TRBV15 and J is TRBJ1-2, with TRBD1 matching over 8 bases. The TCR originated in a young man in good health. Sequences were obtained from naive CD8+ T cells sorted from blood. CDR3 coding DNA: TGTGCCACCAGCACCCGAACAGGGGGGACTTCTGGCTACACCTTC. It specifies CATSTRTGGTSGYTF.